A single sample gave rise to the 6 T cell receptor beta chains below, sequenced in a study of CD8+ T cells in alopecia areata. In each case, RNA was isolated and then reverse transcribed into cDNA as the sequencing template. The method was immunoSEQ multiplex PCR; TCRdb's version includes in-frame clones alone and lacks a portion of them. The sample holds 1,500 to 2,000 clones, and no clone turns up only once. The source material was lesional skin. These receptor sequences come from a C3H/HeJ mouse with alopecia areata. For this mouse line, the MHC haplotype is H2-k.

This clone has ten or more counts. Gene names are the mouse ones. The CDR3 end is not reached by the read, which stops 4 residues before it; the germline J gene fills it in. The chain links TRBV5 to TRBJ2-7; 9 positions match TRBD2. The CDR3 extends over 15 amino acids. With V trimmed by 1 base and J by 0 bases, 1 base remained unmatched. The germline gives CDR1 LGHNA, CDR2 YNLKQL (reference sequence). The CDR3 is CASSQGTGVSYEQYF. The DNA read from the CDR3 is TGTGCCAGCAGCCAAGGGACTGGGGTCTCCTAT.

This clone was seen only a few times. The genes are named according to mouse. The read finishes 4 residues shy of the CDR3 end, and the germline J gene is used to complete it. Additional DNA sequences in this sample encode the identical CDR3. The rearrangement uses TRBV14 and TRBJ1-1; TRBD1 matches at 12 bases. Germline CDR1 and CDR2: SGHDT and FRDEAV. The CDR3 contains 14 residues. The sequenced part of the CDR3 DNA is TGTGCCAGCAGTTGGGGGACAGGGGGCGGA. It encodes CASSWGTGGG. The full CDR3 protein reads CASSWGTGGGEVFF.

This clone has a count of ten or more. The germline and genes are mouse ones. The read halts 4 residues ahead of the CDR3 end, with the missing end drawn from the germline J gene. The gene calls are TRBV13-1 and TRBJ1-1; D perhaps matches TRBD1 (6 bases). Per the germline V gene, CDR1 is NSHNY and CDR2 is SYGAGN. CDR3 length equals 14 residues. CDR3 DNA (partial): TGTGCCAGCAGTGATGGACTGGGGGGGCGA. Translation: CASSDGLGGR. From start to end, the CDR3 is CASSDGLGGREVFF.

This clone was picked up a small number of times. The gene names here belong to mouse. Coverage ceases 4 residues before the CDR3 finishes, and the germline J gene fills in the end. The rearrangement links TRBV4 to TRBJ2-1, with 7 bases fitting TRBD1. The germline CDR1 and CDR2 sequences are LGHDT and YNNKQL (reference sequence). The CDR3 is 14 residues long. After removal of 6 bases from V and 2 bases from J, the junction contained 4 bases not matched to a gene. This CDR3 is CASSPGTDYAEQFF. The covered CDR3 bases are TGTGCCAGCAGTCCCGGGACAGACTATGCT. Full variable domain (missing parts from reference TRBV4 and TRBJ2-1): ETAVFQTPNYHVTQVGNEVSFNCKQTLGHDTMYWYKQDSKKLLKIMFSYNNKQLIVNETVPRRFSPQSSDKAHLNLRIKSVEPEDSAVYLCASSPGTDYAEQFFGPGTRLTVL.

This clone was seen at least ten times. Gene names are the mouse ones. The read terminates 4 residues ahead of where the CDR3 ends, so the germline J gene completes it. The chain has TRBV13-1 and TRBJ2-5, with 9 bases identical to TRBD2. The CDR3 extends over 14 amino acids. The J segment lost 2 bases and the V segment lost 2 bases, leaving 0 bases of the junction unmatched. Germline-derived CDR1 and CDR2 are NSHNY and SYGAGN. CDR3 bases read: TGTGCCAGCAGTGACTGGGGGGGCCAAGAC. This gives the protein CASSDWGGQD. The full CDR3 protein is CASSDWGGQDTQYF.

To note about this clone: Mouse gene names and germline throughout. The CDR3 goes on 4 residues after the read ends, and that part is filled in from the germline J gene. The rearrangement uses TRBV13-1 and TRBJ2-2; 8 nucleotides match TRBD2. The CDR3 totals 16 residues. The germline V gene has CDR1 NSHNY and CDR2 SYGAGN. Trimming removed 0 bases from V and 6 bases from J; junction bases left unmatched: 7. The part of the CDR3 DNA that was read is TGTGCCAGCAGTGATGTTTGGGGGGGGCGCCCCGGG. Translation gives CASSDVWGGRPG. The entire CDR3 protein is CASSDVWGGRPGQLYF.